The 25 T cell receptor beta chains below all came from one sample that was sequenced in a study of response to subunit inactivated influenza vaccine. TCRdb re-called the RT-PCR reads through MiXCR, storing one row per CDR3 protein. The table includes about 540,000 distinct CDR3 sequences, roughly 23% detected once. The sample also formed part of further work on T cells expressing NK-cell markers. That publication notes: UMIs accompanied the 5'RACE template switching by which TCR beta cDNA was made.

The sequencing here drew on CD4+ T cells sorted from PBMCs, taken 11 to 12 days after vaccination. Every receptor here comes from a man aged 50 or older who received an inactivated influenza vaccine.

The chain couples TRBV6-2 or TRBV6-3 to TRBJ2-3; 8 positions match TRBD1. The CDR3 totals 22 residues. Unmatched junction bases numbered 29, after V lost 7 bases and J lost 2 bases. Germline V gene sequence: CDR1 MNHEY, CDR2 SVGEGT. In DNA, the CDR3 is TGTGCCAGCACCCGATCCCTAGTGTGGTCCTCGACAGGGGCCAATTTCACAGATACGCAGTATTTT. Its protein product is CASTRSLVWSSTGANFTDTQYF.

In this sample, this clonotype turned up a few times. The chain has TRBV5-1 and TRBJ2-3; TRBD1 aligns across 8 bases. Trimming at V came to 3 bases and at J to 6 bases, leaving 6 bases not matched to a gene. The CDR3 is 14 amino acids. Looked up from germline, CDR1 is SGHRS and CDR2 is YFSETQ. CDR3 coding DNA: TGCGCCAGCAGCTCCGGACAGGGTTTCGATACGCAGTATTTT. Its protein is CASSSGQGFDTQYF.

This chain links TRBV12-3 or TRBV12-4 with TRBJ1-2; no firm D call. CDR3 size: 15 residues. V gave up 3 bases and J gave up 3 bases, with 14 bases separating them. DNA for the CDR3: TGTGCCAGCAGTTTCGCCCAGAGAAGGCACTATGGCTACACCTTC. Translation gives CASSFAQRRHYGYTF.

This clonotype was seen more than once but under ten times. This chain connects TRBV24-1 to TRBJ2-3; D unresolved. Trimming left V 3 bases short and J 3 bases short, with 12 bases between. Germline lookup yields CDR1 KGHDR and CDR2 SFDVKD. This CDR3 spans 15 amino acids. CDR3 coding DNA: TGTGCCACCAGTGATCCAAAACGATCTACAGATACGCAGTATTTT. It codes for CATSDPKRSTDTQYF.

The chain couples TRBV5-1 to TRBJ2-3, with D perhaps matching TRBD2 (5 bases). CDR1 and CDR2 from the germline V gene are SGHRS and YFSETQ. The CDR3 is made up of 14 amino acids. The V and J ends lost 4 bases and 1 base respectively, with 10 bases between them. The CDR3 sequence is CASSHGRGTDTQYF. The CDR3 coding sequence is TGCGCCAGCAGCCACGGGCGGGGCACAGATACGCAGTATTTT.

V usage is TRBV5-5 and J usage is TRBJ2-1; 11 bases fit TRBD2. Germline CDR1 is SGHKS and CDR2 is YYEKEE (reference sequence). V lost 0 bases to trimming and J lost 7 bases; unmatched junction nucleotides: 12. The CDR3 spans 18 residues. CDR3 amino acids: CASSLGFSGGASRNEQFF. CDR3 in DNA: TGTGCCAGCAGCTTGGGTTTTAGCGGGGGGGCTTCGCGGAATGAGCAGTTCTTC.

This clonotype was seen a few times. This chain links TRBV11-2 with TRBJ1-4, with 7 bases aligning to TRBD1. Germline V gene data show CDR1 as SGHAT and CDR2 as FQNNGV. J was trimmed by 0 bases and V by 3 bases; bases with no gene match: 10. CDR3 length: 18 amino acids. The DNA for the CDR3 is TGTGCCAGCAGCTTGAGGGGGCAGGTTTCTACAACTAATGAAAAACTGTTTTTT. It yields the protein CASSLRGQVSTTNEKLFF.

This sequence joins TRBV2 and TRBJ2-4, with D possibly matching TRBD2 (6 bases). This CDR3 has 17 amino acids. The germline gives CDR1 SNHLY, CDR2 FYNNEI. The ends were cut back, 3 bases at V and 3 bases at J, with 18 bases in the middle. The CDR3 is CASSDSLTLGGKNIQYF. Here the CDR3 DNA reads TGTGCCAGCAGTGACAGTTTGACGTTGGGAGGCAAAAACATTCAGTACTTC. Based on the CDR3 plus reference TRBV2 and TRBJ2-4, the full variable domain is EPEVTQTPSHQVTQMGQEVILRCVPISNHLYFYWYRQILGQKVEFLVSFYNNEISEKSEIFDDQFSVERPDGSNFTLKIRSTKLEDSAMYFCASSDSLTLGGKNIQYFGAGTRLSVL.

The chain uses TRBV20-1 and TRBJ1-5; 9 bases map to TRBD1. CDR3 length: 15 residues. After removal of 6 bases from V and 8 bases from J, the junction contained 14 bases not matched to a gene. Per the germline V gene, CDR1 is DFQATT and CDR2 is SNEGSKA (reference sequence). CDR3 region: CSATPGQGDRKPQHF. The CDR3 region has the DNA TGCAGTGCGACACCGGGACAGGGAGACCGTAAGCCCCAGCATTTT.

This CDR3 is CASSLSTSGRGQFF. In nucleotides, the CDR3 is TGTGCCAGCAGCTTGTCGACTAGCGGGAGGGGCCAGTTCTTC. This chain uses TRBV5-4 with TRBJ2-1, with 14 bases fitting TRBD2. Germline lookup yields CDR1 SGHNT and CDR2 YYREEE (reference sequence). The trim removed 1 base at V and 13 bases at J, leaving 4 bases unmatched. The CDR3 loop spans 14 amino acids.

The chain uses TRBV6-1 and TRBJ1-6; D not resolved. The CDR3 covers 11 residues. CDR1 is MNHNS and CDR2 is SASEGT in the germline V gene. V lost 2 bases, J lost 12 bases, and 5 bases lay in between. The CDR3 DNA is TGTGCCAGCAGTGAATCCGGACCCCTCCACTTT. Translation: CASSESGPLHF.

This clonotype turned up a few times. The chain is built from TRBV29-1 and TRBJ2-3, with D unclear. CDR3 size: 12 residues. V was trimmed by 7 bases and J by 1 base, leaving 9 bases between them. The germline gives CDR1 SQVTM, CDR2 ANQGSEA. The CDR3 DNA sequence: TGCAGCGCCGCGGACGGCACAGATACGCAGTATTTT. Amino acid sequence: CSAADGTDTQYF.

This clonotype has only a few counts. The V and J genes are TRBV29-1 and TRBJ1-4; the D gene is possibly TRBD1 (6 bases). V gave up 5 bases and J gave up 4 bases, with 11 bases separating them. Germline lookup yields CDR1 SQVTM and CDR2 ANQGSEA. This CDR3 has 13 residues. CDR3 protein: CSVYRADNEKLFF. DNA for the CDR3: TGCAGCGTTTACAGGGCCGATAATGAAAAACTGTTTTTT.

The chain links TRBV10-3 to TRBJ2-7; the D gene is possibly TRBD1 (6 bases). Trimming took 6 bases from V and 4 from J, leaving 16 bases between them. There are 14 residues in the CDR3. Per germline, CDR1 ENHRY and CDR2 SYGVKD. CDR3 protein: CAISGGQSSYEQYF. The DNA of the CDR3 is TGTGCCATCAGCGGAGGACAGAGCTCATACGAGCAGTACTTC.

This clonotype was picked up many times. The DNA of the CDR3 is TGCGCCAGCTCTCCGACAGGCACCTACGAGCAGTACTTC. It is translated as CASSPTGTYEQYF. The chain joins TRBV10-1 to TRBJ2-7; perhaps TRBD1 as D (6 bases). The CDR3 length is 13 residues. CDR1 is WNHNN and CDR2 is SYGVQD in the germline V gene (reference sequence). Trimming cost V 8 bases and J 2 bases, with 13 bases left between them.

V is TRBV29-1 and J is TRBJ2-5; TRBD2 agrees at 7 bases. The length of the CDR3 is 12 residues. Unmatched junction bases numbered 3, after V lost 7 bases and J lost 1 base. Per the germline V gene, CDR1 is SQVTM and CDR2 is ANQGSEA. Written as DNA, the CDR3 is TGCAGCGGGGGGGGTAGCCAAGAGACCCAGTACTTC. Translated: CSGGGSQETQYF.

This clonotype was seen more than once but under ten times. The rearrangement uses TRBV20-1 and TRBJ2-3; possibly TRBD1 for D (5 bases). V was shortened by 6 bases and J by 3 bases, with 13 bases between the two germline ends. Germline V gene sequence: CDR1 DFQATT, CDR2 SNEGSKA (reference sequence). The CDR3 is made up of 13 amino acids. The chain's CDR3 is CSADTPGTDTQYF. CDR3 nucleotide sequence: TGCAGTGCGGACACTCCAGGGACAGATACGCAGTATTTT.

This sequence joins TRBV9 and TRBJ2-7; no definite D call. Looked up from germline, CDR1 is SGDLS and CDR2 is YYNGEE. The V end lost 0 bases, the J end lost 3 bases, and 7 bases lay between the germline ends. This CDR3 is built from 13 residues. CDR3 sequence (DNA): TGTGCCAGCAGCGTAGCATCTAACTACGAGCAGTACTTC. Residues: CASSVASNYEQYF.

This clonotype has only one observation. The DNA of the CDR3 is TGTGCCAGCAGTACACACCCCGCCAGTTCGAGCTATGGCTACACCTTC. It encodes CASSTHPASSSYGYTF. The V call is TRBV28, the J call TRBJ1-2, with D unresolved. The CDR3 is 16 residues long. Germline CDR1 is MDHEN and CDR2 is SYDVKM. The germline V and J ends were trimmed by 5 bases and 4 bases, with 20 bases remaining between them.

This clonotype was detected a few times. The CDR3 DNA follows: TGCGCCAGCAGCCAATTGGGGGTATTGGCAGATACGCAGTATTTT. This sequence encodes CASSQLGVLADTQYF. This chain links TRBV5-1 with TRBJ2-3; D tentatively fits TRBD1 or TRBD2 (5 bases each). Germline CDR1 reads SGHRS; CDR2 reads YFSETQ. This CDR3 spans 15 amino acids. V lost 4 bases to trimming and J lost 4 bases, with 16 bases between them.

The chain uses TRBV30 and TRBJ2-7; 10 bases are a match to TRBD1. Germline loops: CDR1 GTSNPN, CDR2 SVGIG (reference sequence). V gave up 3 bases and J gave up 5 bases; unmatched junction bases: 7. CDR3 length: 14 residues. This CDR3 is CAWSADRGPNEQYF. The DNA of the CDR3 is TGTGCCTGGAGCGCCGACAGGGGGCCCAACGAGCAGTACTTC.

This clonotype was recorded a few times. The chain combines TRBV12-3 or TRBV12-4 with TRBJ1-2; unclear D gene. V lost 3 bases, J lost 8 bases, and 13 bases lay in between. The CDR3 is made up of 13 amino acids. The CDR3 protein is CASSFEGRQGYTF. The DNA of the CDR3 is TGTGCCAGCAGTTTTGAGGGCCGGCAGGGCTACACCTTC.

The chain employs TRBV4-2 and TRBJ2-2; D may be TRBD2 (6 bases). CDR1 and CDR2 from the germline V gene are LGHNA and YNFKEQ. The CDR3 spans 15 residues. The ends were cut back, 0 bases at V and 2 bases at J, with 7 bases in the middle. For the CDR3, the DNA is TGTGCCAGCAGCCAAGAGACTAGAAACACCGGGGAGCTGTTTTTT. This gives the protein CASSQETRNTGELFF.

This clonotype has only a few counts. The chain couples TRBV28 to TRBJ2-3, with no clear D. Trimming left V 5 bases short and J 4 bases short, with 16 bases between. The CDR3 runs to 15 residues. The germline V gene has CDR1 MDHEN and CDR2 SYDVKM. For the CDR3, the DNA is TGTGCCAGCAGTCCCCTCTTGGATGGTCCAGATACGCAGTATTTT. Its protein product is CASSPLLDGPDTQYF.

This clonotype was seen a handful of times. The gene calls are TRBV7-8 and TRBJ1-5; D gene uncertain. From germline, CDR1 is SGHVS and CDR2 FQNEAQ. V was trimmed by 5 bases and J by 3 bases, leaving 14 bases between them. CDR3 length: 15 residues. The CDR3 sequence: CASSPTAGNNQPQHF. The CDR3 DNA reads TGTGCCAGCAGCCCCACGGCGGGGAACAATCAGCCCCAGCATTTT.